Following are 22 T cell receptor beta chains from one sample sequenced in a study of shared clonotypes between healthy human individuals. The assay was immunoSEQ multiplex PCR, and TCRdb's table has in-frame clones only and misses some. Of 1 million to 1.3 million clones in the sample, roughly 74% are singletons; the top ten hold roughly 0.57%. Sample: memory CD4+ T cells from PBMCs. Subset: CD45RA-negative fraction. All receptors derive from a man aged 18 to 35 in good health. Some clones in this sample may be carry-over from other donors' samples.

J is TRBJ2-5 and V is TRBV6-6; tentative D call: TRBD1 (6 bases). The germline V and J ends were trimmed by 7 bases and 4 bases, with 19 bases remaining between them. This CDR3 contains 15 residues. Germline loops: CDR1 MNHNY, CDR2 SVGAGI (reference sequence). CDR3 sequence (DNA): TGTGCCAGCAATCCCCCGGGGCAGGGGCTAGAGACCCAGTACTTC. It is translated as CASNPPGQGLETQYF.

This clone occurred a few times. The rearrangement uses TRBV7-9 and TRBJ2-1, with 10 bases identical to TRBD2. The CDR3 consists of 18 residues. Per the germline V gene, CDR1 is SEHNR and CDR2 is FQNEAQ (reference sequence). The V gene end was trimmed by 5 bases and the J gene end by 9 bases; junction bases not matched to a gene: 19. CDR3 in amino acids: CASSPWGRGLAGAGEQFF. DNA for the CDR3: TGTGCCAGCAGCCCGTGGGGCAGGGGGCTAGCGGGAGCAGGTGAGCAGTTCTTC.

This chain connects TRBV5-1 to TRBJ1-1; a possible D gene is TRBD1 (5 bases). The CDR3 contains 13 residues. The germline gives CDR1 SGHRS, CDR2 YFSETQ. Trimming removed 3 bases from V and 7 bases from J, with 13 bases in between. The chain's CDR3 is CASSSAGPGEAFF. The CDR3 DNA follows: TGCGCCAGCAGCTCCGCGGGACCTGGTGAAGCTTTCTTT. The full variable domain, rest sourced from reference TRBV5-1 and TRBJ1-1, is KAGVTQTPRYLIKTRGQQVTLSCSPISGHRSVSWYQQTPGQGLQFLFEYFSETQRNKGNFPGRFSGRQFSNSRSEMNVSTLELGDSALYLCASSSAGPGEAFFGQGTRLTVV.

This clone was seen only once. J is TRBJ2-6 and V is TRBV7-9; D possibly matches TRBD1 or TRBD2 (5 bases each). Deletions cut 4 bases from V and 0 bases from J, with 16 bases between. The germline gives CDR1 SEHNR, CDR2 FQNEAQ (reference sequence). CDR3 size: 18 residues. For the CDR3, the DNA is TGTGCCAGCAGCTCGCCCCGGGACCTAAGCTCTGGGGCCAACGTCCTGACTTTC. This translates into CASSSPRDLSSGANVLTF.

This chain uses TRBV5-1 with TRBJ1-1; a possible D gene is TRBD1 (5 bases). Germline CDR1 reads SGHRS; CDR2 reads YFSETQ. This CDR3 has 13 amino acids. Trimming shortened V by 4 bases and J by 3 bases, and 10 bases separated the two germline ends. The CDR3 DNA reads as TGCGCCAGCAGCCCCGGGACCCACACTGAAGCTTTCTTT. Amino acid sequence: CASSPGTHTEAFF.

The chain couples TRBV6-1 to TRBJ2-7, with D unresolved. The germline V gene has CDR1 MNHNS and CDR2 SASEGT. The CDR3 is made up of 15 amino acids. V dropped 3 bases and J dropped 2 bases, with 14 bases sitting between them. In DNA form, the CDR3 reads TGTGCCAGCAGTGACAAAGGTGAATTCCCCTACGAGCAGTACTTC. It encodes CASSDKGEFPYEQYF.

This chain uses TRBV2 with TRBJ2-3; D ambiguous. The CDR3 totals 14 residues. V was cut by 9 bases and J by 8 bases, with 21 bases left in between. The germline V gene encodes CDR1 SNHLY and CDR2 FYNNEI. CDR3 protein: CASASSEGRSTQYF. CDR3 DNA sequence: TGTGCCAGTGCCAGCAGTGAAGGCAGAAGTACGCAGTATTTT.

On this clone itself: A much larger clone lies a single base off, so this may be a read error. The chain combines TRBV30 with TRBJ2-7, with 10 bases that match TRBD1. V lost 2 bases to trimming and J lost 6 bases; unmatched junction nucleotides: 7. The CDR3 is 14 amino acids. Per the germline V gene, CDR1 is GTSNPN and CDR2 is SVGIG (reference sequence). CDR3 sequence reads: CAWSNDRGLGEQYF. The DNA for the CDR3 is TGTGCCTGGAGTAATGACAGGGGGCTAGGCGAGCAGTACTTC.

The count of this clone is one. V usage is TRBV28 and J usage is TRBJ1-2; tentatively, D is TRBD1 (5 bases). The germline gives CDR1 MDHEN, CDR2 SYDVKM. The CDR3 is made up of 14 amino acids. The V gene lost 2 bases and the J gene lost 3 bases, with 10 bases spanning the gap. The chain's CDR3 is CASSLEGSYYGYTF. Written as DNA, the CDR3 is TGTGCCAGCAGTTTAGAGGGGTCTTACTATGGCTACACCTTC.

This chain links TRBV15 with TRBJ2-2; TRBD1 agrees at 8 bases. The germline V gene encodes CDR1 LNHNV and CDR2 YYDKDF (reference sequence). The trim removed 2 bases at V and 6 bases at J, leaving 2 bases unmatched. This CDR3 has 14 residues. The CDR3 DNA is TGTGCCACCAGCAGAACAGGGGGTTCCGGGGAGCTGTTTTTT. Its translation is CATSRTGGSGELFF.

This chain connects TRBV11-3 to TRBJ2-2; D gene uncertain. CDR1 and CDR2 from the germline V gene are SGHNT and YENEEA. The CDR3 sequence is 14 residues long. Trimming stripped 8 bases from V and 5 bases from J, with 15 bases between. The CDR3 spells CASAPRIGTGELFF. DNA of the CDR3: TGTGCCAGCGCCCCCCGGATCGGGACCGGGGAGCTGTTTTTT.

The chain carries TRBV15 and TRBJ1-5; D is ambiguous. The ends were cut back, 6 bases at V and 0 bases at J, with 9 bases in the middle. Per the germline V gene, CDR1 is LNHNV and CDR2 is YYDKDF (reference sequence). CDR3 length: 14 amino acids. The CDR3 is CATRPKYSNQPQHF. The CDR3 DNA is TGTGCCACCAGGCCGAAATATAGCAATCAGCCCCAGCATTTT. Full variable domain (missing parts from reference TRBV15 and TRBJ1-5): DAMVIQNPRYQVTQFGKPVTLSCSQTLNHNVMYWYQQKSSQAPKLLFHYYDKDFNNEADTPDNFQSRRPNTSFCFLDIRSPGLGDTAMYLCATRPKYSNQPQHFGDGTRLSIL.

This chain links TRBV5-1 with TRBJ2-5; 7 bases agree with TRBD2. CDR1 SGHRS and CDR2 YFSETQ come from the germline V gene. This CDR3 contains 16 residues. J lost 2 bases, V lost 2 bases, and 9 bases had no gene match. CDR3 loop: CASSLNAGAIQETQYF. CDR3 DNA: TGCGCCAGCAGCTTAAACGCGGGAGCAATTCAAGAGACCCAGTACTTC.

This clone was observed once. Written as DNA, the CDR3 is TGTGCCAGCAGCTCCCAACCGGGACTAGCGGGACACAGCTCCTACAATGAGCAGTTCTTC. Residues: CASSSQPGLAGHSSYNEQFF. The V call is TRBV7-6, the J call TRBJ2-1; 13 bases agree with TRBD2. The V segment lost 4 bases and the J segment 0 bases; nucleotides outside the gene matches: 12. CDR1 and CDR2 (germline): SGHVS, FNYEAQ. The length of the CDR3 is 20 residues.

The chain employs TRBV6-1 and TRBJ1-1; possibly TRBD1 for D (5 bases). Between the trimmed V and J ends, which lost 6 bases and 7 bases, there was a span of 9 bases. This CDR3 has 11 amino acids. Germline values: CDR1 MNHNS, CDR2 SASEGT. This chain's CDR3 is CASRGGVEAFF. CDR3 nucleotides: TGTGCCAGCAGGGGGGGAGTTGAAGCTTTCTTT.

The chain carries TRBV7-9 and TRBJ1-4; no firm D call. The CDR3 contains 12 residues. Germline loops: CDR1 SEHNR, CDR2 FQNEAQ (reference sequence). The ends were cut back, 5 bases at V and 6 bases at J, with 7 bases in the middle. The CDR3 loop reads CASSPGYEKLFF. DNA of the CDR3: TGTGCCAGCAGCCCAGGATATGAAAAACTGTTTTTT.

The chain links TRBV5-1 to TRBJ2-3; 16 bases are shared with TRBD2. The length of the CDR3 is 21 residues. Trimming removed 0 bases from V and 5 bases from J; junction bases left unmatched: 15. Germline CDR1 is SGHRS and CDR2 is YFSETQ. CDR3 DNA sequence: TGCGCCAGCAGCTTGGCGGGGACTAGCGGGAGGGCCATAGGAGTGGGAGATACGCAGTATTTT. It yields the protein CASSLAGTSGRAIGVGDTQYF.

This chain connects TRBV7-9 to TRBJ1-5, with D maybe TRBD1 (6 bases). Germline lookup yields CDR1 SEHNR and CDR2 FQNEAQ (reference sequence). The CDR3 has 14 amino acids. The V and J ends lost 5 bases and 15 bases respectively, with 23 bases between them. CDR3 bases: TGTGCCAGCAGCGCAGAACAGGGAAGTGCCCGGTGGCATTTT. Its protein product is CASSAEQGSARWHF.

This sequence joins TRBV11-1 and TRBJ2-6; no definite D call. V lost 1 base, J lost 0 bases, and 4 bases lay in between. The CDR3 loop spans 15 amino acids. The V gene's germline CDR1 is SGHAT and CDR2 FQDESV (reference sequence). DNA for the CDR3: TGTGCCAGCAGCTTAGACGGCTCTGGGGCCAACGTCCTGACTTTC. Amino acid sequence: CASSLDGSGANVLTF.

Concerning this clone itself: Other nucleotide sequences from this sample produce the same CDR3. The J gene is TRBJ2-7, the V gene TRBV4-2, with D unresolved. Germline CDR1 and CDR2: LGHNA and YNFKEQ. V was clipped by 1 base and J by 3 bases, with 10 bases between them. The CDR3 has 14 amino acids. The CDR3 spells CASSQGVGGYEQYF. The CDR3 nucleotides are TGTGCCAGCAGCCAAGGGGTGGGCGGCTACGAGCAGTACTTC.

This chain uses TRBV5-5 with TRBJ1-5, with 8 bases aligning to TRBD1. CDR3 length: 14 residues. Losses at the gene ends were 4 bases for V and 5 bases for J; bases not matched to a gene: 5. Germline CDR1 and CDR2: SGHKS and YYEKEE (reference sequence). The CDR3 sequence is CASSPRTGHQPQHF. CDR3 sequence (DNA): TGTGCCAGCAGCCCCCGGACAGGGCATCAGCCCCAGCATTTT. Full variable domain (outside the CDR3, taken from reference TRBV5-5 and TRBJ1-5): DAGVTQSPTHLIKTRGQQVTLRCSPISGHKSVSWYQQVLGQGPQFIFQYYEKEERGRGNFPDRFSARQFPNYSSELNVNALLLGDSALYLCASSPRTGHQPQHFGDGTRLSIL.

The V call is TRBV6-5, the J call TRBJ2-2; D perhaps matches TRBD2 (5 bases). The CDR3 is made up of 13 amino acids. Germline-derived CDR1 and CDR2 are MNHEY and SVGAGI. V was clipped by 8 bases and J by 5 bases, with 12 bases between them. CDR3 loop: CASYSPGTGELFF. The CDR3 region has the DNA TGTGCCAGCTACTCTCCGGGGACCGGGGAGCTGTTTTTT.